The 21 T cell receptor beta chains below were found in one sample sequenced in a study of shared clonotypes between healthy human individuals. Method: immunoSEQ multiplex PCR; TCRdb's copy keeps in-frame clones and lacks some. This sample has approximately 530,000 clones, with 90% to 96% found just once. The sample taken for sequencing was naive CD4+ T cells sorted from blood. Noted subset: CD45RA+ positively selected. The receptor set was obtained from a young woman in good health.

CDR3 DNA sequence: TGTGCCAGCAGTGACATATGGGGCACCGGGGAGCTGTTTTTT. Translation: CASSDIWGTGELFF. J is TRBJ2-2 and V is TRBV6-4; no firm D call. Trimming shortened V by 2 bases and J by 4 bases, and 8 bases separated the two germline ends. Germline loops: CDR1 MRHNA, CDR2 SNTAGT. This CDR3 has 14 residues.

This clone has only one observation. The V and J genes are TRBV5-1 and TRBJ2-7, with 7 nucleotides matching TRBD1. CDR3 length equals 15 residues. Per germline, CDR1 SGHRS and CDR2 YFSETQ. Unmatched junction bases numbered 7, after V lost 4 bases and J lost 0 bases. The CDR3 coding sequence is TGCGCCAGCAGCCCAGGGACAGAGATCTCCTACGAGCAGTACTTC. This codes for CASSPGTEISYEQYF.

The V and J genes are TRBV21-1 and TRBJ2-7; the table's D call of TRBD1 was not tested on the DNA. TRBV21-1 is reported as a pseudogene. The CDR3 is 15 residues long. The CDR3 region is CASSPRDRESYEQYF. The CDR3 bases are TGTGCCAGCAGCCCCCGGGACAGGGAATCCTACGAGCAGTACTTC.

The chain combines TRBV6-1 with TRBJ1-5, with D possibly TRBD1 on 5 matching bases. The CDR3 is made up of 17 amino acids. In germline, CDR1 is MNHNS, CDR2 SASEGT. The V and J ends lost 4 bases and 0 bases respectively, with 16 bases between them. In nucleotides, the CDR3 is TGTGCCAGCAGTGCCATCCCGGGGGGGAATAGCAATCAGCCCCAGCATTTT. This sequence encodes CASSAIPGGNSNQPQHF.

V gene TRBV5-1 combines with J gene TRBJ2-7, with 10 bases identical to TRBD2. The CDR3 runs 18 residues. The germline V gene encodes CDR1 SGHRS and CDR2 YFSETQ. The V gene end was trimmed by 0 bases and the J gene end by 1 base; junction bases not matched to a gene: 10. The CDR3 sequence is CASSLALNLAGVSYEQYF. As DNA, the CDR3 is TGCGCCAGCAGCTTGGCGTTAAATCTAGCGGGAGTTTCCTACGAGCAGTACTTC.

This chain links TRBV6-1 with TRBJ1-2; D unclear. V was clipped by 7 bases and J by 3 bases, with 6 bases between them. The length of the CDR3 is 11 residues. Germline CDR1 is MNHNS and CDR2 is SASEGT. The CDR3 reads CASKQDYGYTF. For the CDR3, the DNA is TGTGCCAGCAAGCAGGACTATGGCTACACCTTC.

CDR3 nucleotide sequence: TGTGCCAGCAGTTACTCGGCAGCCAGAGACACCGGGGAGCTGTTTTTT. Protein sequence: CASSYSAARDTGELFF. This sequence joins TRBV6-5 and TRBJ2-2; D gene unclear. The CDR3 totals 16 residues. V was pared by 0 bases and J by 3 bases, with 11 bases between. Germline CDR1 reads MNHEY; CDR2 reads SVGAGI.

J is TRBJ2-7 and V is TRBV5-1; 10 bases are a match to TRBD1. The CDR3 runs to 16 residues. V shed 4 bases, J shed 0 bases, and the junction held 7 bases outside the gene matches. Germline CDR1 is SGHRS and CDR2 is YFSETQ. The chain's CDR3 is CASSPGTGDLSYEQYF. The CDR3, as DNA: TGCGCCAGCAGCCCCGGGACAGGGGACCTCTCCTACGAGCAGTACTTC.

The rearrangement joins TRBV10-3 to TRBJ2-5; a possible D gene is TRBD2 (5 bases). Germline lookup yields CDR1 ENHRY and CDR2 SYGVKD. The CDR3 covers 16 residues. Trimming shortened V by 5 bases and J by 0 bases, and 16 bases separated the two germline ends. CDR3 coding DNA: TGTGCCATCAGTCGTGGCATGAGCGGACACCAAGAGACCCAGTACTTC. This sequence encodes CAISRGMSGHQETQYF.

The CDR3 is CASSYGVQTEAFF. The CDR3 region has the DNA TGTGCCAGCAGTTACGGGGTTCAGACTGAAGCTTTCTTT. The V and J genes are TRBV6-5 and TRBJ1-1; no firm D call. This CDR3 is 13 amino acids long. V lost 2 bases and J 5 bases, leaving 9 bases between the germline ends. CDR1 and CDR2 from the germline V gene are MNHEY and SVGAGI.

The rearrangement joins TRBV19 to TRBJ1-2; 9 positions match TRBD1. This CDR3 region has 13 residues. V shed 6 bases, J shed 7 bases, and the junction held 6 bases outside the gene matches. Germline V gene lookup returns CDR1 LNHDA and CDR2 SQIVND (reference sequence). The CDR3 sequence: CASSRQGDFGYTF. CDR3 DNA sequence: TGTGCCAGTAGCCGACAGGGGGATTTTGGCTACACCTTC.

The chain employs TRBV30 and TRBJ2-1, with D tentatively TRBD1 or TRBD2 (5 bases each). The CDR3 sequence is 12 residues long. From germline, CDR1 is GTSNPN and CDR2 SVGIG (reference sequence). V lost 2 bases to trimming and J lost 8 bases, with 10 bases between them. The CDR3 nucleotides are TGTGCCTGGAGTCGTTGGGGACATGAGCAGTTCTTC. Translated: CAWSRWGHEQFF.

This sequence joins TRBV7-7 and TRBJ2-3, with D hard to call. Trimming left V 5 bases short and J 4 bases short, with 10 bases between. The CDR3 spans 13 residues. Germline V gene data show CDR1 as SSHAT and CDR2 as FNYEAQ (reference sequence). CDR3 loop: CASSISFPDTQYF. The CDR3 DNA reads TGTGCCAGCAGCATTAGTTTCCCAGATACGCAGTATTTT.

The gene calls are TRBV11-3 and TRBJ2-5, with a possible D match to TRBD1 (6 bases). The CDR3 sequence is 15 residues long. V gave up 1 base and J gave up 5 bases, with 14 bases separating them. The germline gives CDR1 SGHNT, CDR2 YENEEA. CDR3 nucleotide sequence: TGTGCCAGCAGCTTAGTAGTAGCACAGGGTGAGACCCAGTACTTC. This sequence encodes CASSLVVAQGETQYF.

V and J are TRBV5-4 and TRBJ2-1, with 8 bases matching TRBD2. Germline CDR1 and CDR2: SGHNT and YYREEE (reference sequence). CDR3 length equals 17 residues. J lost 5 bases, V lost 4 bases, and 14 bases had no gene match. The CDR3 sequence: CASSLLPGLGPDNEQFF. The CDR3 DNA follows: TGTGCCAGCAGCCTTCTACCGGGACTAGGCCCCGACAATGAGCAGTTCTTC.

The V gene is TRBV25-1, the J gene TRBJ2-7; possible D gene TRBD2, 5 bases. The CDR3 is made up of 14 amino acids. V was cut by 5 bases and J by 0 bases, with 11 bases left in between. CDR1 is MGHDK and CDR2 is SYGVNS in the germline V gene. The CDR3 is CASSRPGSSYEQYF. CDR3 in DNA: TGTGCCAGCAGTCGTCCGGGATCCTCCTACGAGCAGTACTTC.

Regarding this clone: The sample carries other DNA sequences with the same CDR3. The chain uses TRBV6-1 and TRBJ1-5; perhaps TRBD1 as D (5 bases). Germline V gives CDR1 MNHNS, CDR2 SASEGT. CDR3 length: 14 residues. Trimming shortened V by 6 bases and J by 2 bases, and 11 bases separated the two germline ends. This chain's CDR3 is CASSLSGGNQPQHF. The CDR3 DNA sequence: TGTGCCAGCAGCCTTTCGGGGGGCAATCAGCCCCAGCATTTT.

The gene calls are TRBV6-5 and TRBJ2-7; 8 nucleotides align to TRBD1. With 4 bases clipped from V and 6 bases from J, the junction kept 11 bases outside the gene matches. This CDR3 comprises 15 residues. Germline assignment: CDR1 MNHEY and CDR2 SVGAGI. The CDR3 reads CASSSPKTGGREQYF. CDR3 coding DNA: TGTGCCAGCAGTTCCCCCAAAACAGGGGGGCGCGAGCAGTACTTC.

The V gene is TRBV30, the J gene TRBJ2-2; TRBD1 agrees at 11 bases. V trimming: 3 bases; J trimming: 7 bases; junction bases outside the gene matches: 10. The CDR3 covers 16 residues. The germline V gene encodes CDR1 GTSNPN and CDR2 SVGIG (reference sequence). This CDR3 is CAWRRGGQGAGGELFF. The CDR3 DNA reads TGTGCCTGGAGGAGGGGCGGACAGGGGGCGGGCGGGGAGCTGTTTTTT. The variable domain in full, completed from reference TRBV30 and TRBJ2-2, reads SQTIHQWPATLVQPVGSPLSLECTVEGTSNPNLYWYRQAAGRGLQLLFYSVGIGQISSEVPQNLSASRPQDRQFILSSKKLLLSDSGFYLCAWRRGGQGAGGELFFGEGSRLTVL.

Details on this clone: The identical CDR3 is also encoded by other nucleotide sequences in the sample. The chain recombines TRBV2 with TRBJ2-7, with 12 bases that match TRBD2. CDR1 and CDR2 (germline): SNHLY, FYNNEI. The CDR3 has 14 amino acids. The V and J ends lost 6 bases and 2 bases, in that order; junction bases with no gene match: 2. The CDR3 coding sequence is TGTGCCAGCAGCGGACTAGCGGGGACCTACGAGCAGTACTTC. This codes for CASSGLAGTYEQYF.

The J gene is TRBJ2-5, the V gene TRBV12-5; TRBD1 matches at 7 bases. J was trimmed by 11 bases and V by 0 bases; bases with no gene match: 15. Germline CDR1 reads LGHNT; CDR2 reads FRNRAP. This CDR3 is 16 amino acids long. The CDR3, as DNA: TGTGCTAGTGGTTTGGTAGACCGGGACAGACTTGTTGGGCAGTACTTC. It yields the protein CASGLVDRDRLVGQYF.